This entry features one TCR beta chain sequence. Its target is not known. The source of the sample is a study of cytomegalovirus exposure and HLA in healthy donors. Study in general: A data release that came early held approximately 85 million unique TCRs from HLA-typed donors. Study-wide results and caveats: Per a later analysis, HLA-associated TCR beta chains showed more clonal expansion than other, equally common TCR beta chains. For most TCR sequences rarity was the rule, although some public TCRs occurred in many donors.

The V and J ends lost 0 bases and 3 bases, in that order; junction bases with no gene match: 1. The germline V gene has CDR1 LNHNV and CDR2 YYDKDF (reference sequence). This CDR3 is built from 15 residues. The PCR employed 60 Vbeta primers together with 13 Jbeta primers. TCRdb's table, derived via immunoSEQ multiplex PCR, lists solely in-frame clones and lacks some. The table lists 30,000 to 50,000 clones. The chain couples TRBV15 to TRBJ1-4; 7 positions agree with TRBD1. The sequenced material came from PBMCs. This TCR was recovered from a woman aged 30 to 39 in good health and CMV-seropositive. This CDR3 reads CATSRDGQANEKLFF. CDR3 nucleotide sequence: TGTGCCACCAGCAGAGATGGACAGGCTAATGAAAAACTGTTTTTT.